This T cell receptor (beta chain) was captured by sequencing in a study of T cell changes during pregnancy in multiple sclerosis. CDR3 length: 15 amino acids. Trimming took 5 bases from V and 8 from J, leaving 18 bases between them. The method was immunoSEQ multiplex PCR; TCRdb's version includes in-frame clones alone and lacks a portion of them. The sample includes more than 55,000 clones, 80% to 95% of them seen just once. This clone has a single count. The chain couples TRBV6-7 to TRBJ1-4; D not resolved. TRBV6-7 is flagged as an ORF with uncertain function. The sequence was obtained from a female donor with multiple sclerosis, enrolled in a pregnancy study. The source was peripheral blood, collected in the first trimester of pregnancy. CDR3 DNA: TGTGCCAGCAGTCCCGCCCCTGGAGGAAACGAAAAACTGTTTTTT. It is translated as CASSPAPGGNEKLFF.